These 32 T cell receptor beta chains came from one sample sequenced in a study of T cells in Graves' hyperthyroidism and ophthalmopathy. Amplification yielded TCR beta CDR3 regions, with RNA transcripts as the source. During a first-round RT-PCR of the TCR CDR3, the HTBI primer set was used. MiXCR, run by TCRdb on the multiplex PCR reads, gives a single entry per CDR3 protein. Seen here are some 350,000 distinct CDR3 sequences, around 14% observed once, and the top ten hold roughly a quarter. Sequencing was done on a sample of blood. Receptor source: a woman between 18 and 29 years old with Graves' hyperthyroidism that later progressed to Graves' ophthalmopathy.

The chain employs TRBV5-4 and TRBJ2-3; D may be TRBD2 (6 bases). In germline, CDR1 is SGHNT, CDR2 YYREEE (reference sequence). Trimming took 2 bases from V and 0 from J, leaving 13 bases between them. The CDR3 runs 16 residues. CDR3 sequence: CASSLGRRASTDTQYF. The CDR3 coding sequence is TGTGCCAGCAGCTTAGGACGGAGGGCTAGCACAGATACGCAGTATTTT.

The table lists this clonotype with many counts. The chain carries TRBV28 and TRBJ1-1; a possible D gene is TRBD1 (5 bases). The V gene lost 3 bases and the J gene lost 5 bases, with 13 bases spanning the gap. Looked up from germline, CDR1 is MDHEN and CDR2 is SYDVKM. The CDR3 covers 14 residues. In DNA form, the CDR3 reads TGTGCCAGCAGTTTTTCTTCCAGGGCGACTGAAGCTTTCTTT. The encoded protein is CASSFSSRATEAFF. Filled out from reference TRBV28 and TRBJ1-1, the complete variable domain reads DVKVTQSSRYLVKRTGEKVFLECVQDMDHENMFWYRQDPGLGLRLIYFSYDVKMKEKGDIPEGYSVSREKKERFSLILESASTNQTSMYLCASSFSSRATEAFFGQGTRLTVV.

The sample holds a few counts of this clonotype. The chain joins TRBV6-5 to TRBJ2-7; 7 bases are shared with TRBD1. This CDR3 is 21 amino acids long. The germline CDR1 and CDR2 sequences are MNHEY and SVGAGI. The junction had 26 bases not matched to a gene; V was cut back by 2 bases and J by 4 bases. The CDR3 sequence: CASSYDPGYSTGAGIQYEQYF. In nucleotides, the CDR3 is TGTGCCAGCAGTTACGATCCCGGGTACTCAACAGGGGCCGGAATCCAATACGAGCAGTACTTC.

There are a few counts of this clonotype. The chain couples TRBV3-1 to TRBJ2-7; maybe TRBD2 (6 bases). V lost 1 base to trimming and J lost 3 bases, with 13 bases between them. Germline CDR1 reads LGHDT; CDR2 reads YNNKEL (reference sequence). There are 15 residues in the CDR3. The CDR3: CASSQVGTSHYEQYF. CDR3 nucleotides: TGTGCCAGCAGCCAAGTGGGGACTTCCCACTACGAGCAGTACTTC.

The chain uses TRBV20-1 and TRBJ2-7, with 7 bases identical to TRBD1. The CDR3 loop spans 13 amino acids. V shed 6 bases and J 2 bases; nucleotides not matched to a gene: 7. Germline-derived CDR1 and CDR2 are DFQATT and SNEGSKA (reference sequence). CDR3 region: CSAQDRYTYEQYF. The CDR3 DNA follows: TGCAGTGCCCAGGACAGGTATACCTACGAGCAGTACTTC.

Ten or more counts support this clonotype. This chain uses TRBV3-1 with TRBJ2-3; 15 positions agree with TRBD2. The CDR3 runs 18 residues. The germline V gene encodes CDR1 LGHDT and CDR2 YNNKEL (reference sequence). V shed 1 base and J 5 bases; nucleotides not matched to a gene: 7. CDR3 sequence reads: CASSQGTQGLAGGDTQYF. The CDR3 coding sequence is TGTGCCAGCAGCCAAGGTACACAGGGACTAGCGGGAGGAGATACGCAGTATTTT.

This clonotype was seen more than once but under ten times. The chain carries TRBV4-1 and TRBJ2-5; D possibly corresponds to TRBD1 (5 bases). This CDR3 is 15 amino acids long. Germline values: CDR1 MGHRA, CDR2 YSYEKL. Trimming shortened V by 4 bases and J by 5 bases, and 17 bases separated the two germline ends. The CDR3 loop is CASSPLTSQGETQYF. In nucleotides, the CDR3 is TGCGCCAGCAGCCCCCTCACCTCGCAGGGCGAGACCCAGTACTTC.

This clonotype was detected only a few times. The chain couples TRBV20-1 to TRBJ1-1, with 7 bases matching TRBD1. The CDR3 contains 15 residues. In germline, CDR1 is DFQATT, CDR2 SNEGSKA (reference sequence). The CDR3 region is CSAPGRGQFGAEAFF. The CDR3 DNA reads TGCAGCGCCCCTGGTAGGGGGCAATTCGGGGCTGAAGCTTTCTTT.

This clonotype was recorded a few times. Here the CDR3 DNA reads TGCGCCAGCAGCGCGACAGGGCCGGGGGAGCAGTACTTC. This codes for CASSATGPGEQYF. The rearrangement links TRBV5-1 to TRBJ2-7; 7 nucleotides line up with TRBD1. CDR1 and CDR2 (germline): SGHRS, YFSETQ. The J segment lost 7 bases and the V segment lost 4 bases, leaving 8 bases of the junction unmatched. CDR3 size: 13 residues.

V is TRBV27 and J is TRBJ1-2; D possibly corresponds to TRBD1 (6 bases). V was trimmed by 2 bases and J by 2 bases, leaving 6 bases between them. The germline V gene has CDR1 MNHEY and CDR2 SMNVEV (reference sequence). CDR3 length: 13 residues. CDR3 protein: CASSLGTNYGYTF. The DNA of the CDR3 is TGTGCCAGCAGTTTAGGGACAAACTATGGCTACACCTTC.

This clonotype has a count of ten or more. The rearrangement uses TRBV7-8 and TRBJ2-3; no reliable D call. CDR1 SGHVS and CDR2 FQNEAQ come from the germline V gene. The CDR3 spans 12 residues. Trimming took off 5 bases at V and 8 bases at J, with 11 bases between the two ends. The CDR3 sequence is CASSLSLGTQYF. The CDR3 DNA is TGTGCCAGCAGCCTGTCGTTGGGTACGCAGTATTTT.

This clonotype came up many times. The gene calls are TRBV20-1 and TRBJ1-5; TRBD1 matches 10 bases. The CDR3 totals 16 residues. Per germline, CDR1 DFQATT and CDR2 SNEGSKA (reference sequence). V trimming: 0 bases; J trimming: 3 bases; junction bases outside the gene matches: 5. The DNA for the CDR3 is TGCAGTGCTAGAGAGGGGGGACAGGGGTCCAATCAGCCCCAGCATTTT. This sequence encodes CSAREGGQGSNQPQHF.

This chain joins TRBV27 and TRBJ1-2; 9 nucleotides match TRBD1. Germline CDR1 reads MNHEY; CDR2 reads SMNVEV (reference sequence). CDR3 length: 16 residues. The V gene end was trimmed by 6 bases and the J gene end by 8 bases; junction bases not matched to a gene: 16. The CDR3 DNA sequence: TGTGCCAGCAGAACAAGGATTCAACAGGGGGCAAGCGGCTACACCTTC. It is translated as CASRTRIQQGASGYTF.

In this sample, this clonotype turned up many times. V gene TRBV3-1 combines with J gene TRBJ2-2; 13 positions match TRBD2. The CDR3 runs to 18 residues. The V gene end was trimmed by 9 bases and the J gene end by 0 bases; junction bases not matched to a gene: 10. Germline assignment: CDR1 LGHDT and CDR2 YNNKEL (reference sequence). DNA of the CDR3: TGTGCCAGTAGACTTCCGGGACTAGCGGGGACGAACACCGGGGAGCTGTTTTTT. Translating gives CASRLPGLAGTNTGELFF.

At least ten counts were recorded for this clonotype. This rearrangement joins TRBV11-2 to TRBJ1-2; weak D call: TRBD1 (5 bases). CDR1 SGHAT and CDR2 FQNNGV come from the germline V gene. The V end lost 0 bases, the J end lost 0 bases, and 11 bases lay between the germline ends. The CDR3 loop spans 16 amino acids. The CDR3 sequence: CASSLDGGAPNYGYTF. For the CDR3, the DNA is TGTGCCAGCAGCTTAGACGGTGGGGCCCCTAACTATGGCTACACCTTC.

V gene TRBV19 combines with J gene TRBJ1-1; D not resolved. Trimming removed 7 bases at V and 8 bases at J, with 11 bases between. The germline V gene encodes CDR1 LNHDA and CDR2 SQIVND (reference sequence). The length of the CDR3 is 11 residues. CDR3 protein: CASNSGSEAFF. CDR3 nucleotides: TGTGCCAGTAATTCGGGAAGCGAAGCTTTCTTT.

At least ten counts were recorded for this clonotype. The CDR3 spells CASSSVQGAKFDSPLHF. CDR3 bases: TGTGCCAGCAGCTCCGTACAGGGAGCCAAATTTGATTCACCCCTCCACTTT. The chain carries TRBV7-9 and TRBJ1-6; D perhaps matches TRBD1 (6 bases). The CDR3 loop spans 17 amino acids. V was clipped by 4 bases and J by 8 bases, with 21 bases between them. The germline CDR1 and CDR2 sequences are SEHNR and FQNEAQ (reference sequence).

This clonotype was counted at least ten times. V is TRBV3-1 and J is TRBJ2-5; D is possibly TRBD1 (6 bases). The germline V gene has CDR1 LGHDT and CDR2 YNNKEL (reference sequence). CDR3 length: 16 amino acids. The V and J ends lost 0 bases and 4 bases respectively, with 15 bases between them. The CDR3 DNA reads TGTGCCAGCAGCCAAGATGGACAGAACTGGGGAGAGACCCAGTACTTC. Translating gives CASSQDGQNWGETQYF.

This clonotype was counted many times. V is TRBV28 and J is TRBJ2-7; TRBD1 matches 9 bases. The CDR3 has 15 residues. J gave up 6 bases and V 2 bases, and 8 bases lay outside the gene matches. Per the germline V gene, CDR1 is MDHEN and CDR2 is SYDVKM. The CDR3 nucleotides are TGTGCCAGCAGTTTACTGACAGGGGGGAGGGCCGAGCAGTACTTC. The encoded protein is CASSLLTGGRAEQYF. Looking up the rest from reference TRBV28 and TRBJ2-7 gives the full variable domain: DVKVTQSSRYLVKRTGEKVFLECVQDMDHENMFWYRQDPGLGLRLIYFSYDVKMKEKGDIPEGYSVSREKKERFSLILESASTNQTSMYLCASSLLTGGRAEQYFGPGTRLTVT.

This clonotype appeared many times. The rearrangement joins TRBV7-8 to TRBJ1-5; 7 bases line up with TRBD1. The CDR3 is made up of 13 amino acids. V shed 3 bases and J 7 bases; nucleotides not matched to a gene: 3. The germline gives CDR1 SGHVS, CDR2 FQNEAQ. CDR3: CASSFDRVQPQHF. The CDR3 region has the DNA TGTGCCAGCAGCTTCGACAGGGTCCAGCCCCAGCATTTT.

This clonotype occurred a few times. Possible read error: a much larger clone is one base away. This rearrangement joins TRBV7-9 to TRBJ2-2; either TRBD1 or TRBD2 may supply D (5 bases each). CDR1 is SEHNR, CDR2 FQNEAQ, per germline (reference sequence). The CDR3 contains 15 residues. The V end lost 5 bases, the J end lost 5 bases, and 15 bases lay between the germline ends. The CDR3 DNA sequence: TGTGCCAGCAGCCTCGGGGCCTTCGGGACCGGGGAGCTGTTTTTT. Translated, it gives CASSLGAFGTGELFF.

This clonotype was observed at least ten times. The chain recombines TRBV7-2 with TRBJ2-7; perhaps TRBD1 as D (5 bases). In germline, CDR1 is SGHTA, CDR2 FQGNSA. With 2 bases removed from V and 0 bases from J, the gap between germline ends came to 17 bases. The length of the CDR3 is 17 residues. The CDR3 nucleotides read TGTGCCAGCAGCTTAAAACCGGGCTTACAGGACTCCTACGAGCAGTACTTC. This encodes CASSLKPGLQDSYEQYF.

This clonotype was seen at least ten times. The chain recombines TRBV7-2 with TRBJ1-2; 8 nucleotides align to TRBD1. Germline CDR1 is SGHTA and CDR2 is FQGNSA. Trimming removed 5 bases from V and 4 bases from J; junction bases left unmatched: 12. This CDR3 comprises 16 residues. The CDR3 reads CASSPDEDRVLYGYTF. For the CDR3, the DNA is TGTGCCAGCAGCCCGGACGAGGACAGGGTACTCTATGGCTACACCTTC.

This clonotype was observed at least ten times. The genes are TRBV29-1 and TRBJ2-7; 10 nucleotides match TRBD2. CDR1 and CDR2 (germline): SQVTM, ANQGSEA. J gave up 3 bases and V 0 bases, and 11 bases lay outside the gene matches. CDR3 length: 17 amino acids. Written as DNA, the CDR3 is TGCAGCGTTGAAGATTGGGAGCGGGAGGGCCTAAGCTACGAGCAGTACTTC. It specifies CSVEDWEREGLSYEQYF.

This clonotype was counted ten times or more. V usage is TRBV5-1 and J usage is TRBJ2-2; 7 positions agree with TRBD1. The V segment lost 4 bases and the J segment 6 bases; nucleotides outside the gene matches: 9. The CDR3 runs 15 residues. The germline V gene has CDR1 SGHRS and CDR2 YFSETQ. The CDR3, as DNA: TGCGCCAGCAGCCAACCTTCGACAGGGTCCGGGGAGCTGTTTTTT. Amino acids: CASSQPSTGSGELFF.

In this sample, this clonotype turned up many times. This chain connects TRBV20-1 to TRBJ2-7, with no clear D. V lost 0 bases and J lost 0, with 9 bases in between. The CDR3 consists of 14 residues. The germline CDR1 and CDR2 sequences are DFQATT and SNEGSKA (reference sequence). The DNA for the CDR3 is TGCAGTGCTAGAGATCGCCAGAGCTCCTACGAGCAGTACTTC. Protein: CSARDRQSSYEQYF.

The chain employs TRBV4-2 and TRBJ1-6; D is unclear. Germline V gene lookup returns CDR1 LGHNA and CDR2 YNFKEQ. The CDR3 covers 12 residues. Trimming shortened V by 4 bases and J by 10 bases, and 8 bases separated the two germline ends. In DNA form, the CDR3 reads TGTGCCAGCAGCCGAGGGAACTCACCCCTCCACTTT. This sequence encodes CASSRGNSPLHF.

CDR3: CASHRSGRGYETQYF. CDR3 sequence (DNA): TGTGCCAGTCACCGGAGCGGCAGGGGGTATGAGACCCAGTACTTC. The J gene is TRBJ2-5, the V gene TRBV28; TRBD1 aligns across 7 bases. CDR3 length equals 15 residues. With 9 bases clipped from V and 5 bases from J, the junction kept 15 bases outside the gene matches. Germline values: CDR1 MDHEN, CDR2 SYDVKM.

In its sample, this clonotype was seen many times. The chain uses TRBV5-1 and TRBJ2-5; D unclear. CDR3 size: 13 residues. V lost 4 bases, J lost 3 bases, and 10 bases lay in between. Germline V gene sequence: CDR1 SGHRS, CDR2 YFSETQ. CDR3 DNA: TGCGCCAGCAGCACCACGCAAAAAGAGACCCAGTACTTC. It codes for CASSTTQKETQYF.

V usage is TRBV27 and J usage is TRBJ2-1; D perhaps matches TRBD2 (7 bases). The germline gives CDR1 MNHEY, CDR2 SMNVEV (reference sequence). V was pared by 8 bases and J by 10 bases, with 18 bases between. The CDR3 contains 13 residues. In nucleotides, the CDR3 is TGTGCCAGCTCAAATGGGGGGGGCAGGGAGCAGTTCTTC. It yields the protein CASSNGGGREQFF.

Worth noting for this clonotype: This could be a read error, since a much larger clone is one nucleotide away. The gene calls are TRBV6-2 or TRBV6-3 and TRBJ1-2, with a possible D match to TRBD1 (5 bases). The CDR3 is made up of 12 amino acids. Trimming pared 10 bases from V and 10 bases from J, leaving 19 bases between. CDR1 and CDR2 (germline): MNHEY, SVGEGT. CDR3 sequence: CAIKARDHDYTF. DNA of the CDR3: TGTGCCATCAAGGCCAGGGATCATGACTACACCTTC.

This clonotype has ten or more counts. This chain joins TRBV27 and TRBJ2-7, with D unresolved. The CDR3 is 11 amino acids. CDR1 MNHEY and CDR2 SMNVEV come from the germline V gene (reference sequence). V lost 4 bases and J lost 6, with 7 bases in between. CDR3 nucleotides: TGTGCCAGCAGTTCCGGGTTCGAGCAGTACTTC. It is translated as CASSSGFEQYF.